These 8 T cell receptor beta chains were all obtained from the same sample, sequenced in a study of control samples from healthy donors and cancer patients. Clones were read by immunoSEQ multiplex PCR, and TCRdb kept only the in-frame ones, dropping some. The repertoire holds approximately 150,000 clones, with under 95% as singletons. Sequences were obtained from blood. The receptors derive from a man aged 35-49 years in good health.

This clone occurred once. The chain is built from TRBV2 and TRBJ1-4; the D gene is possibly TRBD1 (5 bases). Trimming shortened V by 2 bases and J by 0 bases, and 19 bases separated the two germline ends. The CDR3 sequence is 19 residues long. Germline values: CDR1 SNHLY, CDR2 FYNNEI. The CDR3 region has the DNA TGTGCCAGCAGTGAAACCGGGACGGGGATCTTTGCAACTAATGAAAAACTGTTTTTT. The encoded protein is CASSETGTGIFATNEKLFF.

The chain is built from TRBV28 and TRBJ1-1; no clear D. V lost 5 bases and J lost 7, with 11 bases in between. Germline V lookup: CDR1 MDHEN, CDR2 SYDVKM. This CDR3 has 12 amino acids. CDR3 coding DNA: TGTGCCAGCAGTGTAAAACAAAATGAAGCTTTCTTT. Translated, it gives CASSVKQNEAFF.

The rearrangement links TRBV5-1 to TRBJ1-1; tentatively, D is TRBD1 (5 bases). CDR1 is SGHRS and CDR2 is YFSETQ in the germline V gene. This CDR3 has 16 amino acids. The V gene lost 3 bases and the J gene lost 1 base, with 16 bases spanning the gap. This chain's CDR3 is CASSSGPGSTNTEAFF. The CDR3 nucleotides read TGCGCCAGCAGCTCCGGTCCAGGGTCAACGAACACTGAAGCTTTCTTT.

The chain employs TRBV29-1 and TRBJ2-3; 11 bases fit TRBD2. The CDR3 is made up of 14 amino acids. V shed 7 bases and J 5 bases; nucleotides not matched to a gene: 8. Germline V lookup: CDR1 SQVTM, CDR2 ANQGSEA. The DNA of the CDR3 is TGCAGCGGAGAACTAGCGGGGGTAAAAGATACGCAGTATTTT. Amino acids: CSGELAGVKDTQYF.

In DNA, the CDR3 is TGCAGCGTAGCTCGAGGGCTGGGCGAGACCCAGTACTTC. Protein: CSVARGLGETQYF. V is TRBV29-1 and J is TRBJ2-5; tentatively, D is TRBD2 (5 bases). V lost 6 bases, J lost 5 bases, and 16 bases lay in between. This CDR3 is built from 13 residues. The germline gives CDR1 SQVTM, CDR2 ANQGSEA.

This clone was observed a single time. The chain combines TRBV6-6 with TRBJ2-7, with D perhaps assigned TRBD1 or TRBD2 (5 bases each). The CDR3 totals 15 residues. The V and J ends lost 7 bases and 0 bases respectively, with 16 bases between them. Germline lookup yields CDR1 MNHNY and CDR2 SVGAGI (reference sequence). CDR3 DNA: TGTGCCAGCACCCTTCTAAGCGGACACTCCTACGAGCAGTACTTC. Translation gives CASTLLSGHSYEQYF.

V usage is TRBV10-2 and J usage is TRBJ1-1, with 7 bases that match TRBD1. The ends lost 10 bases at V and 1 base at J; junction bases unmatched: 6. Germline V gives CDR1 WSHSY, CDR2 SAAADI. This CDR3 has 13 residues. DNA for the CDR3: TGCGCCACCAGGGACAGCTCGAACACTGAAGCTTTCTTT. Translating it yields CATRDSSNTEAFF.

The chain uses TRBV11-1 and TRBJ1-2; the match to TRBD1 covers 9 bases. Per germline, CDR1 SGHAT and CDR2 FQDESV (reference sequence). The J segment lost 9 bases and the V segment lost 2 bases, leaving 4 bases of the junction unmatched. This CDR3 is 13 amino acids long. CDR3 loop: CASSLTDRGSYTF. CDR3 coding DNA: TGTGCCAGCAGCTTAACGGACAGGGGCAGCTACACCTTC.